The 4 T cell receptor beta chains below come from one sample, sequenced in a study of T-cell memory formation after mild COVID-19. TCRdb re-derived calls from the 5' RACE reads in MiXCR, one entry per CDR3 protein. The sample carries roughly 400,000 distinct CDR3 sequences, roughly 18% recorded once. The specimen was PBMCs or a T cell subset sorted from them (not recorded which). The receptors here all came from a man aged 18 to 29 who had mild COVID-19 (a few samples of this study predate the infection). Cell type and time point are not known.

In its sample, this clonotype was seen a few times. V and J are TRBV5-1 and TRBJ2-3; 11 bases match TRBD2. With 3 bases clipped from V and 6 bases from J, the junction kept 12 bases outside the gene matches. The CDR3 is made up of 17 amino acids. Germline assignment: CDR1 SGHRS and CDR2 YFSETQ. CDR3 coding DNA: TGCGCCAGCAGCTCAGGCCAGACTAGCGGGAAATCCGATACGCAGTATTTT. Protein sequence: CASSSGQTSGKSDTQYF. Looking up the rest from reference TRBV5-1 and TRBJ2-3 gives the full variable domain: KAGVTQTPRYLIKTRGQQVTLSCSPISGHRSVSWYQQTPGQGLQFLFEYFSETQRNKGNFPGRFSGRQFSNSRSEMNVSTLELGDSALYLCASSSGQTSGKSDTQYFGPGTRLTVL.

This clonotype was observed a handful of times. The chain links TRBV12-3 or TRBV12-4 to TRBJ2-7, with a weak D call TRBD2 (5 bases). V gave up 6 bases and J gave up 0 bases, with 15 bases separating them. This CDR3 is built from 15 residues. CDR3 DNA: TGTGCCAGCAGCTGGGCCCCCCGGGGCTCCTACGAGCAGTACTTC. Protein product: CASSWAPRGSYEQYF.

This clonotype has only a few counts. The gene calls are TRBV5-1 and TRBJ1-5, with 12 positions matching TRBD1. Unmatched junction bases numbered 6, after V lost 2 bases and J lost 6 bases. The length of the CDR3 is 16 residues. The germline CDR1 and CDR2 sequences are SGHRS and YFSETQ. The CDR3 nucleotides read TGCGCCAGCAGCTTAGGGACAGGGGGCGAGGGTCAGCCCCAGCATTTT. As protein: CASSLGTGGEGQPQHF. Looking up the rest from reference TRBV5-1 and TRBJ1-5 gives the full variable domain: KAGVTQTPRYLIKTRGQQVTLSCSPISGHRSVSWYQQTPGQGLQFLFEYFSETQRNKGNFPGRFSGRQFSNSRSEMNVSTLELGDSALYLCASSLGTGGEGQPQHFGDGTRLSIL.

This chain joins TRBV28 and TRBJ2-7, with no clear D. Germline CDR1 is MDHEN and CDR2 is SYDVKM. V was trimmed by 3 bases and J by 3 bases, leaving 9 bases between them. The CDR3 covers 13 residues. CDR3 sequence: CASSFVSDYEQYF. The CDR3 coding sequence is TGTGCCAGCAGTTTTGTCAGTGACTACGAGCAGTACTTC.